This T cell receptor beta chain was sequenced during a study of blood T cell repertoires in COVID-19. The CDR3 runs to 13 residues. Germline lookup yields CDR1 MNHEY and CDR2 SVGAGI. Trimming removed 6 bases from V and 3 bases from J, with 12 bases in between. This clone was seen a few times. Generated by immunoSEQ multiplex PCR, the TCRdb table keeps only in-frame clones and is missing some. The sample includes under 350,000 clones, around 90% seen only once; the top ten take 6.5% to 8%. This rearrangement joins TRBV6-5 to TRBJ2-7; tentatively, D is TRBD1 (6 bases). Specimen: peripheral blood. The source is a young woman with COVID-19, enrolled during active disease. CDR3 amino acids: CASRGHRDYEQYF. The CDR3 region has the DNA TGTGCCAGCAGAGGACACAGGGACTACGAGCAGTACTTC.